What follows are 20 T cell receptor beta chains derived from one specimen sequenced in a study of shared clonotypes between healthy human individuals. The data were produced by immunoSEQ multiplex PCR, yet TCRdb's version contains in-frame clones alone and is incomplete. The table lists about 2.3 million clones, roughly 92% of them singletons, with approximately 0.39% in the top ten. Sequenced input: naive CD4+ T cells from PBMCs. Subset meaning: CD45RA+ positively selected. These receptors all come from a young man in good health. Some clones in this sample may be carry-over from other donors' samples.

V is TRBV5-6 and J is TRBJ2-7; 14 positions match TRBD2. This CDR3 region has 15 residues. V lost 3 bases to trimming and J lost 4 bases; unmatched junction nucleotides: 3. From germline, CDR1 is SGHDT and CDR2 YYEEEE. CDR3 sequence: CASSWGTSGRYEQYF. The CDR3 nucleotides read TGTGCCAGCAGCTGGGGGACTAGCGGGAGATACGAGCAGTACTTC.

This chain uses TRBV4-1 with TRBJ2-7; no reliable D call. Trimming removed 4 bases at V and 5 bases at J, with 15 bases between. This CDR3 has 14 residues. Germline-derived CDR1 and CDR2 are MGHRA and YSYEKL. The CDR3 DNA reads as TGCGCCAGCAGCCCGACAAGAGCGAGGAACGAGCAGTACTTC. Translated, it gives CASSPTRARNEQYF.

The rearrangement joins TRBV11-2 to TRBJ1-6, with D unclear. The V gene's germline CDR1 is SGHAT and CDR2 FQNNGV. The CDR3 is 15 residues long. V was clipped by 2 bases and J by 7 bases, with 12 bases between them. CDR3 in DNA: TGTGCCAGCAGCTTATCCTTGGCCGGCAATTCACCCCTCCACTTT. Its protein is CASSLSLAGNSPLHF.

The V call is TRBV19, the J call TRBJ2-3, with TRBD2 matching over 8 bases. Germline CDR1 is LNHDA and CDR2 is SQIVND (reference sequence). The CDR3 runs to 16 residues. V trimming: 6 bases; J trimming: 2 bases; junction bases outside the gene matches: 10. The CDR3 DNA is TGTGCCAGTAGGGGCTCGACTAGCGCTAACACAGATACGCAGTATTTT. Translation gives CASRGSTSANTDTQYF.

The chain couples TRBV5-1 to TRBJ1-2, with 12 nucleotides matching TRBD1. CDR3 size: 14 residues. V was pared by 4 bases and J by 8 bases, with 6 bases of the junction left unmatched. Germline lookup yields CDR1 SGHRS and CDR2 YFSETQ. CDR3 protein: CASSVGTGGSGYTF. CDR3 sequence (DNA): TGCGCCAGCAGCGTCGGGACAGGGGGCAGCGGCTACACCTTC.

CDR3 coding DNA: TGTGCCAGCAGTCAAGGCCGAGAGTGGACTGAAGCTTTCTTT. It translates to CASSQGREWTEAFF. The chain is built from TRBV28 and TRBJ1-1; D is unclear. The CDR3 extends over 14 amino acids. CDR1 is MDHEN, CDR2 SYDVKM, per germline. The V end lost 5 bases, the J end lost 5 bases, and 15 bases lay between the germline ends.

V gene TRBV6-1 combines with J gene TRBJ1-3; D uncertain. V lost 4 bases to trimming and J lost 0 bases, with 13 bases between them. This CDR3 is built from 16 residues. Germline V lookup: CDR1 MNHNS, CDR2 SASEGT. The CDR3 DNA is TGTGCCAGCAGTGCCCAGACGGCAAGCTCTGGAAACACCATATATTTT. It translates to CASSAQTASSGNTIYF.

The DNA for the CDR3 is TGTGCCAGCAGTTTAGACGGTTACTATGGCTACACCTTC. Its translation is CASSLDGYYGYTF. The chain employs TRBV6-6 and TRBJ1-2; D ambiguous. CDR3 length: 13 residues. The germline gives CDR1 MNHNY, CDR2 SVGAGI (reference sequence). V lost 4 bases, J lost 3 bases, and 9 bases lay in between.

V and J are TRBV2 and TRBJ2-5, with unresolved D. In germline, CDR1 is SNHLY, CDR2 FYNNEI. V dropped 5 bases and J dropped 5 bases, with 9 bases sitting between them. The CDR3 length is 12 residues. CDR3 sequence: CASSTEWETQYF. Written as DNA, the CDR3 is TGTGCCAGCAGTACGGAGTGGGAGACCCAGTACTTC.

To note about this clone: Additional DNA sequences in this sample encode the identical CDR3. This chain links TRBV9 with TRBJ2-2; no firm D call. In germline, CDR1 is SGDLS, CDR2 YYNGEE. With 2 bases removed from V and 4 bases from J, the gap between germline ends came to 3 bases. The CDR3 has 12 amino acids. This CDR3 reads CASSVITGELFF. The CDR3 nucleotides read TGTGCCAGCAGCGTCATCACCGGGGAGCTGTTTTTT.

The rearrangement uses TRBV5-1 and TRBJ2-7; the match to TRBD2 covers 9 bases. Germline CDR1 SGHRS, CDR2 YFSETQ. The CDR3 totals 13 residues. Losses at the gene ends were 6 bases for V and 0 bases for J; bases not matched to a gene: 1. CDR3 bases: TGCGCCAGCATAGCGGGAGACTCCTACGAGCAGTACTTC. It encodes CASIAGDSYEQYF.

The chain's CDR3 is CASSPLEGRGTEAFF. The CDR3, as DNA: TGTGCCAGCTCACCTTTAGAGGGCCGGGGCACTGAAGCTTTCTTT. The chain couples TRBV18 to TRBJ1-1, with no clear D. Germline CDR1 is KGHSH and CDR2 is LQKENI. The CDR3 consists of 15 residues. V lost 3 bases to trimming and J lost 4 bases, with 15 bases between them.

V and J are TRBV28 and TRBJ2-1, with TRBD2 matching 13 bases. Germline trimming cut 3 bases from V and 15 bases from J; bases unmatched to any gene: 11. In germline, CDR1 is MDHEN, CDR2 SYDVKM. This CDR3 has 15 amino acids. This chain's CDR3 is CASSFLGTSGIRPFF. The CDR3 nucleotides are TGTGCCAGCAGTTTTTTAGGGACTAGCGGGATCAGGCCGTTCTTC.

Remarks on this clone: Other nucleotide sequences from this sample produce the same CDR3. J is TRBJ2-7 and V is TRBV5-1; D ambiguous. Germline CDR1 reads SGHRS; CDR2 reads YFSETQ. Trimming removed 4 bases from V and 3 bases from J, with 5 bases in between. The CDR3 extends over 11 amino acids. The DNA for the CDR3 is TGCGCCAGCAGCGACTTCTACGAGCAGTACTTC. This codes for CASSDFYEQYF.

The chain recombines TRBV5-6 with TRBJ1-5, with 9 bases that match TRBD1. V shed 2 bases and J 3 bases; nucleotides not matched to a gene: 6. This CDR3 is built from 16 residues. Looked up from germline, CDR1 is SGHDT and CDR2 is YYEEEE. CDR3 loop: CASSFLGQGSNQPQHF. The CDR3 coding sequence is TGTGCCAGCAGCTTTCTGGGACAGGGATCCAATCAGCCCCAGCATTTT.

The CDR3 is CASTEQRTFEQYF. The CDR3 region has the DNA TGTGCCAGCACCGAACAGAGGACCTTCGAGCAGTACTTC. The chain carries TRBV2 and TRBJ2-7, with D hard to call. V was shortened by 7 bases and J by 6 bases, with 16 bases between the two germline ends. The CDR3 length is 13 residues. The germline CDR1 and CDR2 sequences are SNHLY and FYNNEI.

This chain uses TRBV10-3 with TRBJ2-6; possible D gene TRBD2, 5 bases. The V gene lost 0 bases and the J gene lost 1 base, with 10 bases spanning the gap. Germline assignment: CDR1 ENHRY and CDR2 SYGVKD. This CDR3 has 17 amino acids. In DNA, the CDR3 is TGTGCCATCAGTGAGTCGGGGAGTCTTTCTGGGGCCAACGTCCTGACTTTC. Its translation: CAISESGSLSGANVLTF.

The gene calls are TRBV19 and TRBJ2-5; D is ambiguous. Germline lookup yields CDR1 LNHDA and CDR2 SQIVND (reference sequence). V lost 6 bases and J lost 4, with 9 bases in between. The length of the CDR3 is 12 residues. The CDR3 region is CASRNPSETQYF. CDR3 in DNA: TGTGCCAGTAGAAACCCCTCAGAGACCCAGTACTTC.

Here the CDR3 reads CATRADGNYEQYF. CDR3 coding DNA: TGTGCCACCCGCGCAGATGGCAACTACGAGCAGTACTTC. The rearrangement links TRBV7-9 to TRBJ2-7, with no clear D. CDR1 is SEHNR and CDR2 is FQNEAQ in the germline V gene (reference sequence). CDR3 length: 13 residues. With 10 bases removed from V and 3 bases from J, the gap between germline ends came to 16 bases.

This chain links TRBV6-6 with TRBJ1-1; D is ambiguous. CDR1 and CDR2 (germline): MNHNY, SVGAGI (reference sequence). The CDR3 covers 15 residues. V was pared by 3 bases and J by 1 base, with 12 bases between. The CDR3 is CASSYKVGPNTEAFF. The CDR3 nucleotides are TGTGCCAGCAGTTATAAGGTGGGCCCGAACACTGAAGCTTTCTTT.